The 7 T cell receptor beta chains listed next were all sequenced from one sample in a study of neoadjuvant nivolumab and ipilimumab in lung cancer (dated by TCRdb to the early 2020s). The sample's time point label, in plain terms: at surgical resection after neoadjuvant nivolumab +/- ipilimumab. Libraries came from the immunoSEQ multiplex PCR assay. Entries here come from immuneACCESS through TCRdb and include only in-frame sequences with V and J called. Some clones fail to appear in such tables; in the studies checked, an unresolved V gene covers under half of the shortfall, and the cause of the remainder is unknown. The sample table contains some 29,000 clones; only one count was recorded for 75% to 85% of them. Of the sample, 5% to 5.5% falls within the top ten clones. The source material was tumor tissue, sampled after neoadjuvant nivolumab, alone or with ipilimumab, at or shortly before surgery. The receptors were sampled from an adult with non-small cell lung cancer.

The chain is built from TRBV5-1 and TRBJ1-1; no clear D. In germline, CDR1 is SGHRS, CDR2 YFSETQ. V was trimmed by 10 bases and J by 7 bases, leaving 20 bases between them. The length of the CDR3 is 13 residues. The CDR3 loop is CASRSGGSGEAFF. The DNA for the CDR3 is TGCGCCTCCCGAAGTGGAGGGTCTGGTGAAGCTTTCTTT. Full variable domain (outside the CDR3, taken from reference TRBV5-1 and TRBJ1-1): KAGVTQTPRYLIKTRGQQVTLSCSPISGHRSVSWYQQTPGQGLQFLFEYFSETQRNKGNFPGRFSGRQFSNSRSEMNVSTLELGDSALYLCASRSGGSGEAFFGQGTRLTVV.

This CDR3 reads CASSPRTSGGLETQYF. The CDR3 DNA is TGTGCCAGCAGCCCACGGACTAGCGGGGGGTTAGAGACCCAGTACTTC. The V gene is TRBV13, the J gene TRBJ2-5, with TRBD2 identical over 14 bases. Germline CDR1 reads PRHDT; CDR2 reads FYEKMQ (reference sequence). This CDR3 contains 16 residues. The trim removed 5 bases at V and 4 bases at J, leaving 6 bases unmatched. The variable domain in full, with the rest retrieved from reference TRBV13 and TRBJ2-5, is AAGVIQSPRHLIKEKRETATLKCYPIPRHDTVYWYQQGPGQDPQFLISFYEKMQSDKGSIPDRFSAQQFSDYHSELNMSSLELGDSALYFCASSPRTSGGLETQYFGPGTRLLVL.

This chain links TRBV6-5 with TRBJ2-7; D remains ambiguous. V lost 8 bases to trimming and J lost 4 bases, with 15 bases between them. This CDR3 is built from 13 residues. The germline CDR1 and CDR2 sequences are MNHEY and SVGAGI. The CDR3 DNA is TGTGCCAGCGAGAACAAACAAGGGTACGAGCAGTACTTC. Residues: CASENKQGYEQYF.

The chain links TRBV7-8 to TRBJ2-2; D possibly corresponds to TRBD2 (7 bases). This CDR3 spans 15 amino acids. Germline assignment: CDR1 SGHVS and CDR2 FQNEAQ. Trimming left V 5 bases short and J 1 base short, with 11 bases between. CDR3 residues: CASSRRGGNTGELFF. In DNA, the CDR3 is TGTGCCAGCAGCCGGAGGGGGGGGAACACCGGGGAGCTGTTTTTT.

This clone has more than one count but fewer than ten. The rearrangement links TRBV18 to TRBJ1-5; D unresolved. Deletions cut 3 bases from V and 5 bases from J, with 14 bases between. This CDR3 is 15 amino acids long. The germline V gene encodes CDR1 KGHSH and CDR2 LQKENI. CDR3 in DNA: TGTGCCAGCTCACCTTACTCGGGGAAGGATCAGCCCCAGCATTTT. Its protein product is CASSPYSGKDQPQHF.

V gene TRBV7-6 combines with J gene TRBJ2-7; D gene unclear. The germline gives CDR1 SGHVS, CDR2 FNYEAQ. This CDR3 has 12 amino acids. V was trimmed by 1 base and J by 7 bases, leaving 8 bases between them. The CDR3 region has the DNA TGTGCCAGCAGCTTAGTACAAGGGGAGCAGTACTTC. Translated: CASSLVQGEQYF.

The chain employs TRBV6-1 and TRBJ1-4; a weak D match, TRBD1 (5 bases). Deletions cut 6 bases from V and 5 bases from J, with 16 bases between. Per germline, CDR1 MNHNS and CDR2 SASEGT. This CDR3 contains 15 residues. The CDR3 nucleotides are TGTGCCAGCAGACCCGCGGGGGGGTCCAATGAAAAACTGTTTTTT. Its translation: CASRPAGGSNEKLFF.